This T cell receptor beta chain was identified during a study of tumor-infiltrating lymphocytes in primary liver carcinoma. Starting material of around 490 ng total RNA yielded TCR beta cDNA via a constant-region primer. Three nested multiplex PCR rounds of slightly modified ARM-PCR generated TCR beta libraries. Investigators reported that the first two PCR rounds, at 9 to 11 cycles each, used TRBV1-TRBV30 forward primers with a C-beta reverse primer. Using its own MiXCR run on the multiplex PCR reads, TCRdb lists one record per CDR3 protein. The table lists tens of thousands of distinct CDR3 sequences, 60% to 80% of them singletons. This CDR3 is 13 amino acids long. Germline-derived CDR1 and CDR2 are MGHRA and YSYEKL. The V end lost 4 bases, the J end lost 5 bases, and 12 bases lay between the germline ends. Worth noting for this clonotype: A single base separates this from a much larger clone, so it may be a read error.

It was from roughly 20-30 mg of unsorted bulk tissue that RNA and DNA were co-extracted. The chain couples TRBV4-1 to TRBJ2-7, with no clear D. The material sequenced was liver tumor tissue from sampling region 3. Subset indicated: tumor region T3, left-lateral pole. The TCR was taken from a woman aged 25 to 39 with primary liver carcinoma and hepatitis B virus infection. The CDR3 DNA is TGCGCCAGCAGCCCAGTCGGAGCTAACGAGCAGTACTTC. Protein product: CASSPVGANEQYF.